This T cell receptor beta chain was sequenced during a study of OX40 agonist ivuxolimab in advanced cancers. Notes on the research overall: The costimulatory receptor OX40 (CD134) was targeted by ivuxolimab, a fully human IgG2 agonistic monoclonal antibody. Intravenous ivuxolimab was administered to patients every 2 weeks at six dose levels: 0.01, 0.1, 0.3, 1.5, 3 and 10 mg/kg. A male proportion of almost 85% and a mean age of roughly 55 years, ranging from 23 to 79, were recorded for the dose-escalation cohort. Among the roughly 54 dose-escalation patients, about 20 had hepatocellular carcinoma, some 15 melanoma, 9 renal cell carcinoma and 9 head and neck cancer. Patients were allowed to have had prior anti-PD-1, anti-PD-L1 or anti-CTLA-4 therapy, and approximately 40% of the dose-escalation patients had previously received checkpoint inhibitors. Partial responses occurred in three dose-escalation patients, of whom one had hepatocellular carcinoma and two had cutaneous melanoma. The paper reports the monotherapy dose-escalation portion (N of about 54 patients) of the phase I ivuxolimab trial. Peripheral TCRbeta sequencing aimed to test whether ivuxolimab altered TCR sequence diversity and caused clonal T-cell expansion.

Concerning this clone itself: It lacks a known antigen. Qualities for individual bases were not recorded, and no much larger clone is one base off.

At the junction V is shortened by 5 bases and J by 2 bases, with 9 bases in between. The CDR3 spans 13 residues, from the cysteine through the phenylalanine. Only the CDR3 region is kept as DNA, spanning 39 bases read in frame from base 1. Looking up the germline V gene (reference sequence) yields CDR1 LNHDA and CDR2 SQIVND. Genomic DNA was extracted from sorted cells for sequencing of the TCRbeta CDR3 region. The immunoSEQ Assay was used to sequence the TCRbeta CDR3 regions. The table was pulled from immuneACCESS by TCRdb, which kept in-frame rearrangements only. Such tables lose some clones; where checked, under half of the loss comes from unresolved V genes, and the rest has no known cause. The sample table records 60,000 to 75,000 clones; approximately 80% of these occur just once. Around 0.96% of the sample is taken by the ten largest. The trial excluded patients who had a history of autoimmune disease or who were on systemic immunosuppression. Peripheral blood for TCR sequencing was drawn from every dose cohort at baseline, at cycle 4 day 1 and at cycle 7 day 1. The samples were drawn from a first-in-human, open-label, multicenter phase I dose-escalation trial of ivuxolimab. Adults with locally advanced or metastatic head and neck squamous cell, hepatocellular, melanoma or renal cell carcinoma were enrolled in the trial. Before TCR sequencing, CD4+ T cells and CD8+ T cells were sorted from peripheral blood as separate populations.

The full study reports these points: Partial responders in the 0.1-3.0 mg/kg groups had among the lowest normalized peripheral clonal expansion, especially among CD8+ T cells. At doses of 0.1 to 3.0 mg/kg, clonal expansion of both CD4+ and CD8+ blood T cells was observed from baseline to week 6. Low levels of normalized T-cell clonal expansion were also seen in some patients who did not respond. The antigen specificity of the peripheral T cells that underwent clonal expansion was not determined. After ivuxolimab, expanded clones were on average more numerous among CD8+ T cells than among CD4+ T cells.

The receptor was derived from an adult with an advanced solid tumor such as melanoma, head and neck, liver or kidney cancer. Sequenced here: CD4+ or CD8+ T cells sorted from blood, sampled in a trial of the OX40 agonist ivuxolimab. The V and J genes are TRBV19 and TRBJ1-2, with the D gene not confidently named. The CDR3 in this case is CASSAPPNYGYTF. The DNA is as follows: TGTGCCAGTAGTGCCCCGCCAAACTATGGCTACACCTTC.